This TCR beta chain is from a study of blood T cell repertoires in COVID-19. There are 13 residues in the CDR3. Germline values: CDR1 MNHEY, CDR2 SVGAGI. V lost 10 bases and J 2 bases, leaving 15 bases between the germline ends. Generated by immunoSEQ multiplex PCR, the TCRdb table keeps only in-frame clones and is missing some. Of approximately 400,000 clones listed, more than 75% were seen once; the top ten hold 1% to 1.5%. Recruitment covered 20 to 25 US areas and drew participants whose ages spanned roughly 18 to 89 years. Two negative PCRs, clearance, or symptom resolution had been documented for recovered Cohort 3 donors.

This sequence originates from a man under 40 who had recovered from COVID-19. Sequenced input: PBMCs or T cells enriched from blood (not recorded which). The chain employs TRBV6-5 and TRBJ2-7; no clear D gene. CDR3 coding DNA: TGTGCCACCGATAGTATTACTGCCTACGAGCAGTACTTC. Its protein product is CATDSITAYEQYF.